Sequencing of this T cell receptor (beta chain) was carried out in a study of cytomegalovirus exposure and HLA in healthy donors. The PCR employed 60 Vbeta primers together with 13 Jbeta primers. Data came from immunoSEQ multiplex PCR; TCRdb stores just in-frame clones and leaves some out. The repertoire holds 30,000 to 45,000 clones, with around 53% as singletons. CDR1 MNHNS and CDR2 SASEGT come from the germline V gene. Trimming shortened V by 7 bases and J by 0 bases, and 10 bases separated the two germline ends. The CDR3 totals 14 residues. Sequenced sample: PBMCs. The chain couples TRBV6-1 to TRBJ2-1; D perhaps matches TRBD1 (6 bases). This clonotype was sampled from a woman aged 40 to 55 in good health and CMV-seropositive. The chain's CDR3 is CASTDRSSYNEQFF. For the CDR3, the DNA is TGTGCCAGCACCGACAGGAGCTCCTACAATGAGCAGTTCTTC.